The entry below gives a single T cell receptor (beta chain) sequence along with its context. This sample was included in a study of blood T cell repertoires in COVID-19. Study at large: Sites across the United States, Italy and Spain contributed samples from acute and convalescent COVID-19.

Profiling relied on immunoSEQ multiplex PCR, and the TCRdb table lists in-frame clones only, not all of them. This table holds tens of thousands of clones, roughly 89% found once. Trimming at V came to 1 base and at J to 6 bases, leaving 5 bases not matched to a gene. Germline CDR1 is SGHTA and CDR2 is FQGNSA. There are 14 residues in the CDR3. The rearrangement links TRBV7-2 to TRBJ2-7, with 8 nucleotides matching TRBD1. Specimen: peripheral blood. The receptor was isolated from a woman aged 60-75 years with active COVID-19. CDR3 in DNA: TGTGCCAGCAGCTTAGGGGAGACAGGGGTCGAGCAGTACTTC. This encodes CASSLGETGVEQYF.